This T cell receptor (beta chain) derives from a study of blood T cells in healthy people across ages. A second PCR of about 7 to 12 cycles used a sample-barcoded 5' primer and a J-beta primer mix. One entry per CDR3 protein results from TCRdb running MiXCR on the 5' RACE reads. The table lists fewer than 700,000 distinct CDR3 sequences, under 55% of them singletons. Germline lookup yields CDR1 SGHTA and CDR2 FQGNSA. The length of the CDR3 is 14 residues. V was shortened by 4 bases and J by 7 bases, with 13 bases between the two germline ends. The V gene is TRBV7-2, the J gene TRBJ1-4; D remains ambiguous. The receptor was isolated from a man older than 75 in good health. The specimen was blood. CDR3 protein: CASSSQTVGEKLFF. The CDR3 nucleotides read TGTGCCAGCAGCTCACAGACGGTCGGTGAAAAACTGTTTTTT. The complete variable domain, with remaining parts taken from reference TRBV7-2 and TRBJ1-4, reads GAGVSQSPSNKVTEKGKDVELRCDPISGHTALYWYRQSLGQGLEFLIYFQGNSAPDKSGLPSDRFSAERTGGSVSTLTIQRTQQEDSAVYLCASSSQTVGEKLFFGSGTQLSVL.